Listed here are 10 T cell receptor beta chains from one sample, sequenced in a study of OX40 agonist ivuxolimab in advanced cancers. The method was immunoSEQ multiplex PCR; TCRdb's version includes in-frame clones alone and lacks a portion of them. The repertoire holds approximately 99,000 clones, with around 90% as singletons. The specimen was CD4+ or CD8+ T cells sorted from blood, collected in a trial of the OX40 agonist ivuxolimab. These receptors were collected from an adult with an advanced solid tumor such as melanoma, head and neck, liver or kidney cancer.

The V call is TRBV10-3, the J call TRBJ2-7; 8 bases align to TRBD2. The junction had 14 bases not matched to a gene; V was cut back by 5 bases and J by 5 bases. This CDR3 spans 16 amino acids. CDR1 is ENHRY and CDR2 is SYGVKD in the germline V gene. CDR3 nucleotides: TGTGCCATCAGTAGTCCCCCGACTAGCGTTAAGAACGAGCAGTACTTC. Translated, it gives CAISSPPTSVKNEQYF.

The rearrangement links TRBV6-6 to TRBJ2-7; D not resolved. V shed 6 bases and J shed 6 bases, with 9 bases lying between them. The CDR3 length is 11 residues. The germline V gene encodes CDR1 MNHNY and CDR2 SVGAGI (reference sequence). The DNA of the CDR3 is TGTGCCAGCAGAGACCGAGGCGAGCAGTACTTC. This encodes CASRDRGEQYF.

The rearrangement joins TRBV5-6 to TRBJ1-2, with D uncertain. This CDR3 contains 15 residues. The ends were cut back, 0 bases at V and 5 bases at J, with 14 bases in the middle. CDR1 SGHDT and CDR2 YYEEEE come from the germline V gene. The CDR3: CASSLVGGVDYGYTF. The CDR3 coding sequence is TGTGCCAGCAGCTTGGTGGGCGGGGTTGATTATGGCTACACCTTC.

The CDR3 sequence is CASSSGQGAYEQYF. The CDR3 DNA follows: TGTGCCAGCAGTTCTGGACAGGGGGCCTACGAGCAGTACTTC. V gene TRBV27 combines with J gene TRBJ2-7, with 10 bases aligning to TRBD1. The CDR3 loop spans 14 amino acids. Germline lookup yields CDR1 MNHEY and CDR2 SMNVEV (reference sequence). With V trimmed by 4 bases and J by 2 bases, 2 bases remained unmatched.

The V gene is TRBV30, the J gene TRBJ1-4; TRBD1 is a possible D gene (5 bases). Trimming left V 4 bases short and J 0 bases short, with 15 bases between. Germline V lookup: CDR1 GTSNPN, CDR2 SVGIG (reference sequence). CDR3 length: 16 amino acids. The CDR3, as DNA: TGTGCCTGGAATGCAGGGAACTCGGCAACTAATGAAAAACTGTTTTTT. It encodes CAWNAGNSATNEKLFF.

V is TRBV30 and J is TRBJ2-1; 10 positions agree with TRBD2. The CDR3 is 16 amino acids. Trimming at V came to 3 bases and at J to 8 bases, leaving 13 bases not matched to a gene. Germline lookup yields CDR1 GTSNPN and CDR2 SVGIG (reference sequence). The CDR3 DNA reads TGTGCCTGGAGAACCGGTCTAGCGGGAGTAATCGATGAGCAGTTCTTC. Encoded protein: CAWRTGLAGVIDEQFF.

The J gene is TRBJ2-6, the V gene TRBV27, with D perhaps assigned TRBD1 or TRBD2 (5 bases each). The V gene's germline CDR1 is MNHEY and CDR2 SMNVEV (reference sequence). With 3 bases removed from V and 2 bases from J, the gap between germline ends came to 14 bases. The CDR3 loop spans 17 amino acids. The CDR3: CASSFGRGSTGANVLTF. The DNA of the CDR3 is TGTGCCAGCAGTTTTGGCCGGGGCTCTACTGGGGCCAACGTCCTGACTTTC.

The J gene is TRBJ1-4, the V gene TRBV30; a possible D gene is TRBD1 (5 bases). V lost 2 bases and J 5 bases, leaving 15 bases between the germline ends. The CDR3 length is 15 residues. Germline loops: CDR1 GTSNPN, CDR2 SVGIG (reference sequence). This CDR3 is CAWSPGGSGNEKLFF. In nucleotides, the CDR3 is TGTGCCTGGAGTCCTGGGGGGTCCGGGAATGAAAAACTGTTTTTT.

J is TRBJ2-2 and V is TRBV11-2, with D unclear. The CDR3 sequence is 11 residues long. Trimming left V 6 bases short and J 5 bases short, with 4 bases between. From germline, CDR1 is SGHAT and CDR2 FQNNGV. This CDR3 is CASRNTGELFF. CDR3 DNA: TGTGCCAGCAGGAATACCGGGGAGCTGTTTTTT.

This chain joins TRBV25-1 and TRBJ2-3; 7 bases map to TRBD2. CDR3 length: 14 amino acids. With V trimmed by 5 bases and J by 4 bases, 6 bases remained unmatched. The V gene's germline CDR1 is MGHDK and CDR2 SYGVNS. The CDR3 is CASSPAGWPDTQYF. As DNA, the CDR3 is TGTGCCAGCAGTCCAGCGGGATGGCCAGATACGCAGTATTTT. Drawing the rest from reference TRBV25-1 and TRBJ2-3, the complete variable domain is EADIYQTPRYLVIGTGKKITLECSQTMGHDKMYWYQQDPGMELHLIHYSYGVNSTEKGDLSSESTVSRIRTEHFPLTLESARPSHTSQYLCASSPAGWPDTQYFGPGTRLTVL.